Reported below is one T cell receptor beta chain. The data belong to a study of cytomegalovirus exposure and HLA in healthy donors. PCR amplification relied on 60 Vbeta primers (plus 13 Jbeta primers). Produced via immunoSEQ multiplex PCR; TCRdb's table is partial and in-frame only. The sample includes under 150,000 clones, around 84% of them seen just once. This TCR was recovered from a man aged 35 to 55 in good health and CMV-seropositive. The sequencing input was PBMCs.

CDR3 region: CSVPGTGTYEQYF. CDR3 bases: TGCAGCGTCCCCGGGACAGGGACCTACGAGCAGTACTTC. The chain employs TRBV29-1 and TRBJ2-5; 9 bases are shared with TRBD1. The DNA end favors TRBJ2-7, so the J call may be wrong. Germline CDR1 reads SQVTM; CDR2 reads ANQGSEA. The CDR3 has 13 residues.